This T cell receptor (beta chain) was sequenced during a study of blood T cell repertoires in COVID-19. Study-level information: Samples representing acute and convalescent COVID-19 were sourced from the United States, Italy and Spain.

This clone turned up a few times. Assay: immunoSEQ multiplex PCR; the TCRdb copy retains only in-frame clones and omits some. This sample carries some 200,000 clones, 80% to 90% of them seen once, and the ten largest clones take 10% to 11%. Per the germline V gene, CDR1 is SGHTA and CDR2 is FQGNSA. This CDR3 region has 15 residues. Deletions cut 7 bases from V and 2 bases from J, with 15 bases between. Material for sequencing was peripheral blood. This rearrangement joins TRBV7-2 to TRBJ2-1, with TRBD2 as a possible D gene (6 bases). The origin of this receptor is an older woman with COVID-19, enrolled during active disease. CDR3 DNA: TGTGCCAGCACCCCCCAGGGAGGAACCTACAATGAGCAGTTCTTC. It yields the protein CASTPQGGTYNEQFF.